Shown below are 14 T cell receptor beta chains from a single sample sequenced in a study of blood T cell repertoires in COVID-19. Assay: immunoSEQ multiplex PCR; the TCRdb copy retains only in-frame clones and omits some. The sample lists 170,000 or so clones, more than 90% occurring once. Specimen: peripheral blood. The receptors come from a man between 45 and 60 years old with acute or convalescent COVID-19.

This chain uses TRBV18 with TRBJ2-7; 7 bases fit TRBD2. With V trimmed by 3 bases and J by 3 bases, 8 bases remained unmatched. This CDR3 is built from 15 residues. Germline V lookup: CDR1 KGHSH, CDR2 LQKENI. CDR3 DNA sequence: TGTGCCAGCTCACCTAGGGCGGGAGAAGGCTACGAGCAGTACTTC. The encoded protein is CASSPRAGEGYEQYF.

The DNA for the CDR3 is TGTGCCAGCAGTCCACAATACGGACAGGGTTATGGCTACACCTTC. Encoded protein: CASSPQYGQGYGYTF. The chain joins TRBV27 to TRBJ1-2; 8 bases align to TRBD1. V was pared by 5 bases and J by 5 bases, with 10 bases of the junction left unmatched. The germline CDR1 and CDR2 sequences are MNHEY and SMNVEV (reference sequence). The CDR3 spans 15 residues.

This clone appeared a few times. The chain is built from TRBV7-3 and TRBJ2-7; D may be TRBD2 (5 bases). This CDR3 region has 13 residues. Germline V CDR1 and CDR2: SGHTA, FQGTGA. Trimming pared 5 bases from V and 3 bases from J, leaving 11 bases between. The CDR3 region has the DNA TGTGCCAGCAGCCCAATCGAGGGCTACGAGCAGTACGTC. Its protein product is CASSPIEGYEQYV.

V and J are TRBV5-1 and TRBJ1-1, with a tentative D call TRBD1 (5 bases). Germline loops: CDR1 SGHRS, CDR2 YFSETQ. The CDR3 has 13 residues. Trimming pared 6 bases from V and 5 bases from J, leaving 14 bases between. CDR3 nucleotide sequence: TGCGCCAGCACTACGACCGGGGGAACTGAAGCTTTCTTT. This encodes CASTTTGGTEAFF.

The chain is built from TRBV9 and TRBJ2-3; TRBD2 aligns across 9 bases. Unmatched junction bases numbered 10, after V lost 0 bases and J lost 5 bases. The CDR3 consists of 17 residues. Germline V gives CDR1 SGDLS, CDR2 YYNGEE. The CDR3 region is CASSVDGGRGSKDTQYF. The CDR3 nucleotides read TGTGCCAGCAGCGTAGATGGCGGGAGGGGATCTAAAGATACGCAGTATTTT.

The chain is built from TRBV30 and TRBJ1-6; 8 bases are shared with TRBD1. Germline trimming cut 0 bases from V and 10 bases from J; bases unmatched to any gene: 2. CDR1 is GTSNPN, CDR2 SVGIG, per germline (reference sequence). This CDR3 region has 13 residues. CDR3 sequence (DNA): TGTGCCTGGAGTGTGACAGGGGTGTCACCCCTCCACTTT. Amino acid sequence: CAWSVTGVSPLHF.

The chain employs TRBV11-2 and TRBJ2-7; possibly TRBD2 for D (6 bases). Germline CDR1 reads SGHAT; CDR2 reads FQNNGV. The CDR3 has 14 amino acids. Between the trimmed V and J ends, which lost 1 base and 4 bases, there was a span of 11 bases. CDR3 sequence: CASSLGGTRYEQYF. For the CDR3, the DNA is TGTGCCAGCAGCTTAGGGGGGACTCGATACGAGCAGTACTTC.

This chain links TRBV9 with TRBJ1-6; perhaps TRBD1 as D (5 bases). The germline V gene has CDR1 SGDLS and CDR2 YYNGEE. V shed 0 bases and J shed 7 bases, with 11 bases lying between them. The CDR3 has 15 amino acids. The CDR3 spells CASSVEGEPNSPLHF. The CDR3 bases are TGTGCCAGCAGCGTAGAAGGGGAACCCAATTCACCCCTCCACTTT.

CDR3 DNA: TGTGCCAGCTCACCTAGACAGGGATCGGGCACCGGGGAGCTGTTTTTT. Translation gives CASSPRQGSGTGELFF. V gene TRBV18 combines with J gene TRBJ2-2, with 7 bases lining up with TRBD1. Germline CDR1 is KGHSH and CDR2 is LQKENI. The CDR3 extends over 16 amino acids. The junction had 8 bases not matched to a gene; V was cut back by 3 bases and J by 4 bases.

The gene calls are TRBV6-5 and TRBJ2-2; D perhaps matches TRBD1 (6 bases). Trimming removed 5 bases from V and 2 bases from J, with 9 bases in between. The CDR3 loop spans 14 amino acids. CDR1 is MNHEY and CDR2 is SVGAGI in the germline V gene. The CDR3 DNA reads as TGTGCCAGCAGTCAACAGGGAAACACCGGGGAGCTGTTTTTT. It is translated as CASSQQGNTGELFF.

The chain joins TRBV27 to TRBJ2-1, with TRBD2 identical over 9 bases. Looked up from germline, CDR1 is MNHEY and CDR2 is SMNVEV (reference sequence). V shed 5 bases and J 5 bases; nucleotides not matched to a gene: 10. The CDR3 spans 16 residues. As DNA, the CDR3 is TGTGCCAGCAGTAAACCTCAAGCGGGGGGCCACAATGAGCAGTTCTTC. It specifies CASSKPQAGGHNEQFF.

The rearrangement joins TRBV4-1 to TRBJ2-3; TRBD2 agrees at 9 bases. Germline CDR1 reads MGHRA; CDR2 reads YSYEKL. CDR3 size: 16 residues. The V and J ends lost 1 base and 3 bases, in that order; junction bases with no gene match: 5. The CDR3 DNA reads TGCGCCAGCAGCCAAGGTGGCGGGAGGGATACAGATACGCAGTATTTT. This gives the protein CASSQGGGRDTDTQYF.

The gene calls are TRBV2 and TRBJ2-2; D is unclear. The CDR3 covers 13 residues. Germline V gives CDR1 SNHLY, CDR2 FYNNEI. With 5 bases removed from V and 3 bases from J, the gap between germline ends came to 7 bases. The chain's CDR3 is CASSRTDTGELFF. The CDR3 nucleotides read TGTGCCAGCAGTAGAACAGACACCGGGGAGCTGTTTTTT. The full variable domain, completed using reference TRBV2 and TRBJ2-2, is EPEVTQTPSHQVTQMGQEVILRCVPISNHLYFYWYRQILGQKVEFLVSFYNNEISEKSEIFDDQFSVERPDGSNFTLKIRSTKLEDSAMYFCASSRTDTGELFFGEGSRLTVL.

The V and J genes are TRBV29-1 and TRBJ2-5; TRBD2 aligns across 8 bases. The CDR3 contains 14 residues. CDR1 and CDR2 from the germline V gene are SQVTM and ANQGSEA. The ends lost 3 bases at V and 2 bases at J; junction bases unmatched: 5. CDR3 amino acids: CSVEIAGKQETQYF. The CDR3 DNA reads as TGCAGCGTTGAGATAGCGGGGAAACAAGAGACCCAGTACTTC.